This is a list of T cell receptor beta chains from one sample in a study of blood T cells in healthy people across ages. TCRdb re-derived calls from the 5' RACE reads in MiXCR, one entry per CDR3 protein. This sample has 1.5 million to 2 million distinct CDR3 sequences; 30% to 35% occur once, and the top ten carry around 11%. Sequenced material: blood. These TCRs come from a woman aged 30 to 39 in good health. Each CDR3 is given with its conserved first and last residue. A D gene is named only where the DNA matches it firmly. A row's size may be missing; if present it is once, few, many or a size class.

CDR3 DNA | CDR3 protein | V gene | clone size | D gene | J gene
TGTGCCAGCAGTGACTCCGTCCACGAGCAGTACTTC | CASSDSVHEQYF | TRBV6-1 | NA | NA | TRBJ2-7
TGTGCCTGGAGTGTACCTGGGGGCTCAAGCAATGAGCAGTTCTTC | CAWSVPGGSSNEQFF | TRBV30 | NA | NA | TRBJ2-1
TGCAGCGTTGAGCTAGCGGGGCGCCTAAGCTCCTACGAGCAGTACTTC | CSVELAGRLSSYEQYF | TRBV29-1 | NA | TRBD2 | TRBJ2-7
TGTGCCAGCAGTGAATGGGGCGACCCTACAGATACGCAGTATTTT | CASSEWGDPTDTQYF | TRBV2 | NA | NA | TRBJ2-3
TGCAGCTCAGCTTCAGGGGCGGTGGCAGATACGCAGTATTTT | CSSASGAVADTQYF | TRBV29-1 | NA | NA | TRBJ2-3
TGTGCCAGCAGCTTAGCCGGGACTAGTCCCTACGAGCAGTACTTC | CASSLAGTSPYEQYF | TRBV7-2 | NA | TRBD2 | TRBJ2-7
TGCGCCGGCAGCTCCGCCGCTGGGAACACTGAAGCTTTCTTT | CAGSSAAGNTEAFF | TRBV5-1 | few | NA | TRBJ1-1
TGTGCCAGCAGCTCCAGGGGAGACGGGTACTATGGCTACACCTTC | CASSSRGDGYYGYTF | TRBV13 | few | NA | TRBJ1-2
TGTGCCAGCAGTGAAACAGTTTCTCGCGGCTACGAGCAGTACTTC | CASSETVSRGYEQYF | TRBV2 | once | NA | TRBJ2-7
TGTGCTAGCGCTAAGGACAGGGTGCACGAGCAGTACTTC | CASAKDRVHEQYF | TRBV7-7 | NA | TRBD1 | TRBJ2-7
TGTGCCAGCAGCTTTGCTAGCGGGGGGGTCACAGATACGCAGTATTTT | CASSFASGGVTDTQYF | TRBV5-4 | NA | TRBD2 | TRBJ2-3
TGTGCCAGCAGCTCCGGGACTAGCGGGCCCCGGATTCTTTACGAGCAGTACTTC | CASSSGTSGPRILYEQYF | TRBV7-9 | few | TRBD2 | TRBJ2-7
TGCAGTGCTAGCCGGGGGCCCCGCTACAATGAGCAGTTCTTC | CSASRGPRYNEQFF | TRBV20-1 | few | NA | TRBJ2-1
TGTGCCAGCAGTTCCGGGCCGGGAAGAACAGATACGCAGTATTTT | CASSSGPGRTDTQYF | TRBV5-6 | few | NA | TRBJ2-3
TGTGCCAGCAGCCAGACAGAGACCTACGAGCAGTACTTC | CASSQTETYEQYF | TRBV7-9 | many | NA | TRBJ2-7
TGTGCCAGCAGTGACCAATATAGCAATCAGCCCCAGCATTTT | CASSDQYSNQPQHF | TRBV27 | NA | NA | TRBJ1-5
TGTGCCAGCAGCCAAGAAGGCAGAATGACTAATGAGCAGTTCTTC | CASSQEGRMTNEQFF | TRBV3-1 | few | NA | TRBJ2-1
TGTGCCAGCAGCCGGGACAGGACCTACAATGAGCAGTTCTTC | CASSRDRTYNEQFF | TRBV13 | many | TRBD1 | TRBJ2-1
TGTGCCAGCAGCACTTGGGACTCCCTGCGTGGCGAGACCCAGTACTTC | CASSTWDSLRGETQYF | TRBV27 | NA | NA | TRBJ2-5
TGCAGCGTTGGGGACTTGAACCTTGTGAACACTGAAGCTTTCTTT | CSVGDLNLVNTEAFF | TRBV29-1 | few | NA | TRBJ1-1
TGCGCCAGCAGCTTGGGCGGGACCAAAGAGACCCAGTACTTC | CASSLGGTKETQYF | TRBV7-2 | many | NA | TRBJ2-5
TGTGCCAGCAGTTCTAGCGGCCCCGGGGCAGATACGCAGTATTTT | CASSSSGPGADTQYF | TRBV12-3/TRBV12-4 | NA | TRBD2 | TRBJ2-3
TGTGCCAGCAGGGATGCCGGGACTAGCGGGACTAGGGGGACCCAGTACTTC | CASRDAGTSGTRGTQYF | TRBV6-1 | once | TRBD2 | TRBJ2-5
TGTGCCAGCAGTGCGACTAGCGGGGGGGGGTTCTTC | CASSATSGGGFF | TRBV6-2/TRBV6-3 | NA | TRBD2 | TRBJ2-1
TGTGCTACCACAGGGAGGGGCTCTGGCAATGAGCAGTTCTTC | CATTGRGSGNEQFF | TRBV28 | few | NA | TRBJ2-1
TGTGCCAGCTCACACCGGGACAGGGGGACCTACAATGAGCAGTTCTTC | CASSHRDRGTYNEQFF | TRBV18 | NA | TRBD1 | TRBJ2-1
TGCGCCAGCAGCCAACAAACAGCTAACTATGGCTACACCTTC | CASSQQTANYGYTF | TRBV4-1 | many | NA | TRBJ1-2
TGCAGCGTTGAAGACGGAGGGACAGGGAGCGACAATGAGCAGTTCTTC | CSVEDGGTGSDNEQFF | TRBV29-1 | many | TRBD1 | TRBJ2-1
TGTGCCAGCAGCGGGGGACAGGGCTTTTCTAGGGCCAACGTCCCGACTTTC | CASSGGQGFSRANVPTF | TRBV9 | NA | TRBD1 | TRBJ2-6
TGTGCCAGCCATACGCGGGGGTTCAATGAGCAGTTCTTC | CASHTRGFNEQFF | TRBV6-5 | NA | TRBD2 | TRBJ2-1
TGTGCCAGCAGTGTTTATTTTAGCACAGATACGCAGTATTTT | CASSVYFSTDTQYF | TRBV2 | NA | NA | TRBJ2-3
TGTGCCAGAAGCTTATCTGATCCGGGGAATGAGACCCAGTACTTC | CARSLSDPGNETQYF | TRBV7-3 | few | NA | TRBJ2-5
TGTGCCAGCTCACCACTTAGCGGGGTGAATGAGCAGTTCTTC | CASSPLSGVNEQFF | TRBV18 | NA | TRBD2 | TRBJ2-1
TGTGCCAGCAGCACCTCCGGGGGATGGACCACTGAAGCTTTCTTT | CASSTSGGWTTEAFF | TRBV7-6 | few | NA | TRBJ1-1
TGTGCCAGCAGCTTGGGGAAGGGGTTTAGCAATCAGCCCCAGCATTTT | CASSLGKGFSNQPQHF | TRBV7-2 | NA | NA | TRBJ1-5
TGTGCCAGTAGCATCGCGGCTAGCGGGAGGTACGAGCAGTACTTC | CASSIAASGRYEQYF | TRBV19 | NA | TRBD2 | TRBJ2-7
TGTGCCAGCAGCGTAGATCCCAAGCGGGACGAGCAGTACTTC | CASSVDPKRDEQYF | TRBV9 | many | NA | TRBJ2-7
TGCAGTGCCCGGGACATACTAGCGGTCCTCTCCTACAATGAGCAGTTCTTC | CSARDILAVLSYNEQFF | TRBV20-1 | few | TRBD2 | TRBJ2-1
TGCAGTGGTACAGGGGGCGGATATGGCTACACCTTC | CSGTGGGYGYTF | TRBV20-1 | once | TRBD1 | TRBJ1-2
TGCGCCAGCAGCTTGGGACAGGGGGTTCCCAATGAGCAGTTCTTC | CASSLGQGVPNEQFF | TRBV5-1 | few | TRBD1 | TRBJ2-1
TGCAGTGCTAGAGTAGTGGAGCAGCAAGAGACCCAGTACTTC | CSARVVEQQETQYF | TRBV20-1 | few | NA | TRBJ2-5
TGCGCCAGCGGCCAACTTAGCGGGGGAGTTGGAGAGACCCAGTACTTC | CASGQLSGGVGETQYF | TRBV5-1 | NA | TRBD2 | TRBJ2-5
TGTGCCAGCAGCTTCCAGGGGGATGGCTACACCTTC | CASSFQGDGYTF | TRBV5-1 | many | TRBD1 | TRBJ1-2
TGTGCCAGCACTTTTTCCTCAGGGGCCCCCTCTGGGGCCAACGTCCTGACTTTC | CASTFSSGAPSGANVLTF | TRBV2 | few | NA | TRBJ2-6
TGCGCCAGCAGCCAAGGGAAGGAGCAGCCCCAGCATTTT | CASSQGKEQPQHF | TRBV4-1 | many | NA | TRBJ1-5
TGTGCCAGCAGTTACTCTCAAAATCAGCCCCAGCATTTT | CASSYSQNQPQHF | TRBV6-5 | NA | NA | TRBJ1-5
TGCAGTGCTAGAAGAACAGGGAACGGTGGCTACACCTTC | CSARRTGNGGYTF | TRBV20-1 | NA | NA | TRBJ1-2
TGTGCCAGCAGTCGCAAGTGGACAGGGGATGGCTACACCTTC | CASSRKWTGDGYTF | TRBV27 | few | TRBD1 | TRBJ1-2
TGTGCCAGCACCTCAGGGGGGACGGATACGCAGTATTTT | CASTSGGTDTQYF | TRBV28 | many | NA | TRBJ2-3
TGTGCCAGCAGTTCCGGGACCTTGGACACTGAAGCTTTCTTT | CASSSGTLDTEAFF | TRBV12-3/TRBV12-4 | NA | NA | TRBJ1-1
TGCGCCAGCGACTCGAGCGGGGGTGCTTACGAGCAGTACTTC | CASDSSGGAYEQYF | TRBV10-2 | NA | TRBD2 | TRBJ2-7
TGTGCCAGCAGCCCCTGGCGGGAGCGTTACAATGAGCAGTTCTTC | CASSPWRERYNEQFF | TRBV12-3/TRBV12-4 | NA | TRBD2 | TRBJ2-1
TGTGCCAGCACTTTGACTAGTACCGGGGAGCTGTTTTTT | CASTLTSTGELFF | TRBV6-5 | NA | NA | TRBJ2-2
TGCAGCGCGAGACTAGCGGGGGGGAGGCCACTCTACAATGAGCAGTTCTTC | CSARLAGGRPLYNEQFF | TRBV29-1 | few | TRBD2 | TRBJ2-1
TGTGCCAGCAGTGACGAACAGGGAGATTCACCCCTCCACTTT | CASSDEQGDSPLHF | TRBV6-1 | NA | NA | TRBJ1-6
TGTGCCAGCAGTTACTCGGCTCGCTCCTACGAGCAGTACTTC | CASSYSARSYEQYF | TRBV6-6 | few | NA | TRBJ2-7
TGTGCCAGCAGCTTTGCCGGGACTAGCTTTGAGACCCAGTACTTC | CASSFAGTSFETQYF | TRBV5-6 | NA | TRBD2 | TRBJ2-5
TGCAGTGCTCCCAACCCCCCCCGGGCCGAGCAGTACTTC | CSAPNPPRAEQYF | TRBV20-1 | NA | NA | TRBJ2-7
TGTGCCAGCAGTGTAACCTATTCGGGGGACACTGAAGCTTTCTTT | CASSVTYSGDTEAFF | TRBV7-9 | NA | NA | TRBJ1-1
TGTGCCATCGCGACTAGCGGCTCCTACAATGAGCAGTTCTTC | CAIATSGSYNEQFF | TRBV10-3 | many | TRBD2 | TRBJ2-1